Listed below are T cell receptor beta chains from one sample, sequenced in a study of CD8 T cells in Susac syndrome. Via MiXCR, TCRdb re-called the immunoSEQ multiplex PCR reads, giving one row per CDR3 protein. The table lists about 290,000 distinct CDR3 sequences, approximately 90% of them singletons. The sample consisted of CD8+ T cells from PBMCs. These receptors were collected from a human donor with multiple sclerosis. The CDR3 runs from the conserved cysteine through the conserved F or W. Each record gives: CDR3 length, V gene, J gene, D gene, clone size, CDR3 DNA, CDR3 protein. A D gene is named only where the DNA matches it firmly. Size is stated for part of the rows, as once, few or many counts, or as a class when the clone is expanded.

cdr3_length: 14; v_call: TRBV12-3/TRBV12-4; j_call: TRBJ2-7; d_call: TRBD1; clone_size: .; cdr3_nt: TGTGCCAGCACCTCTCGGGACAGAAGCTACGAGCAGTACTTC; cdr3_aa: CASTSRDRSYEQYF
cdr3_length: 15; v_call: TRBV6-1; j_call: TRBJ2-7; d_call: .; clone_size: .; cdr3_nt: TGTGCCAGCAGTGAAGTCGTGGGACCTCTCTACGAGCAGTACTTC; cdr3_aa: CASSEVVGPLYEQYF
cdr3_length: 14; v_call: TRBV2; j_call: TRBJ2-5; d_call: .; clone_size: .; cdr3_nt: TGTGCCAGCAGTGAAGCGCTTGGGCAAGAGACCCAGTACTTC; cdr3_aa: CASSEALGQETQYF
cdr3_length: 16; v_call: TRBV2; j_call: TRBJ1-4; d_call: TRBD1; clone_size: .; cdr3_nt: TGTGCCAGCAGTGTACCAATACAGGGGACTAATGAAAAACTGTTTTTT; cdr3_aa: CASSVPIQGTNEKLFF
cdr3_length: 17; v_call: TRBV4-2; j_call: TRBJ2-3; d_call: TRBD2; clone_size: .; cdr3_nt: TGTGCCAGCAGCTCTAGCGGGGGGGCCCCTAGCACAGATACGCAGTATTTT; cdr3_aa: CASSSSGGAPSTDTQYF
cdr3_length: 14; v_call: TRBV7-9; j_call: TRBJ1-6; d_call: .; clone_size: .; cdr3_nt: TGTGCCAGCAGCCAGAGTGGGGAGACCTCACCCCTCCACTTT; cdr3_aa: CASSQSGETSPLHF
cdr3_length: 14; v_call: TRBV7-6; j_call: TRBJ2-4; d_call: .; clone_size: .; cdr3_nt: TGTGCCAGCAGCTTAGTGACATCTCCGAACATTCAGTACTTC; cdr3_aa: CASSLVTSPNIQYF
cdr3_length: 20; v_call: TRBV28; j_call: TRBJ2-7; d_call: TRBD1; clone_size: .; cdr3_nt: TGTGCCAGCAGTCCGCCCCCCCGGGACAGGGTTACTTTAGGCTCCTACGAGCAGTACTTC; cdr3_aa: CASSPPPRDRVTLGSYEQYF
cdr3_length: 20; v_call: TRBV6-2/TRBV6-3; j_call: TRBJ2-5; d_call: TRBD2; clone_size: .; cdr3_nt: TGTGCCAGCAGTTACTCGTATCTAGCGGGGGCACCGACGTACCAAGAGACCCAGTACTTC; cdr3_aa: CASSYSYLAGAPTYQETQYF
cdr3_length: 15; v_call: TRBV29-1; j_call: TRBJ1-4; d_call: .; clone_size: .; cdr3_nt: TGCAGCGTTGAAGACCCGGACAGCCTTAATGAAAAACTGTTTTTT; cdr3_aa: CSVEDPDSLNEKLFF
cdr3_length: 18; v_call: TRBV16; j_call: TRBJ2-7; d_call: TRBD2; clone_size: .; cdr3_nt: TGTGCCAGCAGCCGTATTAAACCGGGACTAGCCAGCTCCTACGAGCAGTACTTC; cdr3_aa: CASSRIKPGLASSYEQYF
cdr3_length: 11; v_call: TRBV27; j_call: TRBJ1-2; d_call: .; clone_size: .; cdr3_nt: TGTGCCAGCAGTACCCCAGGGGGCTACACCTTC; cdr3_aa: CASSTPGGYTF
cdr3_length: 18; v_call: TRBV9; j_call: TRBJ2-1; d_call: TRBD2; clone_size: .; cdr3_nt: TGTGCCAGCAGCGTACTAGCGGGGGAATCCAGCTCCTACAATGAGCAGTTCTTC; cdr3_aa: CASSVLAGESSSYNEQFF
cdr3_length: 16; v_call: TRBV21-1; j_call: TRBJ2-7; d_call: .; clone_size: .; cdr3_nt: TGTGCCAGCAGCAAAGGAAGGAGGGTAGTCTCCTACGAGCAGTACTTC; cdr3_aa: CASSKGRRVVSYEQYF
cdr3_length: 14; v_call: TRBV10-3; j_call: TRBJ2-7; d_call: TRBD1; clone_size: .; cdr3_nt: TGTGCCATCAGTGATGGGACAGGAGCCTACGAGCAGTACTTC; cdr3_aa: CAISDGTGAYEQYF
cdr3_length: 13; v_call: TRBV30; j_call: TRBJ2-7; d_call: .; clone_size: .; cdr3_nt: TGTGCCTGGAGTACAGGGATAGCGGACGAGCAGTACTTC; cdr3_aa: CAWSTGIADEQYF
cdr3_length: 18; v_call: TRBV21-1; j_call: TRBJ2-7; d_call: .; clone_size: .; cdr3_nt: TGTGCCACCACCGGAAGACTAGCGGGGGGGCCGTTCCCCGGCGAGCAGTACTTC; cdr3_aa: CATTGRLAGGPFPGEQYF
cdr3_length: 14; v_call: TRBV20-1; j_call: TRBJ2-1; d_call: TRBD1; clone_size: once; cdr3_nt: TGCAGTGCCCACTTGGACAGGCTCTACAATGAGCAGTTCTTC; cdr3_aa: CSAHLDRLYNEQFF
cdr3_length: 15; v_call: TRBV28; j_call: TRBJ2-1; d_call: TRBD1; clone_size: .; cdr3_nt: TGTGCCAGCGGAGACCGGGACAGGGAAGACAATGAGCAGTTCTTC; cdr3_aa: CASGDRDREDNEQFF
cdr3_length: 11; v_call: TRBV6-2/TRBV6-3; j_call: TRBJ2-4; d_call: .; clone_size: .; cdr3_nt: TGTGCCAGCAGTTTTGGCGGAGCGTGGTACTTC; cdr3_aa: CASSFGGAWYF
cdr3_length: 18; v_call: TRBV4-3; j_call: TRBJ1-5; d_call: TRBD1; clone_size: .; cdr3_nt: TGCGCCAGCAGCCAAGGGGCAGGGGGCAGGTATAGCAATCAGCCCCAGCATTTT; cdr3_aa: CASSQGAGGRYSNQPQHF
cdr3_length: 16; v_call: TRBV29-1; j_call: TRBJ2-7; d_call: TRBD1; clone_size: .; cdr3_nt: TGCAGCGTTGAAGGCGGGACAGGGCGTTATACCTACGAGCAGTACTTC; cdr3_aa: CSVEGGTGRYTYEQYF
cdr3_length: 13; v_call: TRBV19; j_call: TRBJ2-7; d_call: .; clone_size: .; cdr3_nt: TGTGCCAGTATAGACGGCAACTCCTACGAGCAGTACTTC; cdr3_aa: CASIDGNSYEQYF
cdr3_length: 18; v_call: TRBV2; j_call: TRBJ2-7; d_call: TRBD2; clone_size: .; cdr3_nt: TGTGCCAGCAGTGATCCGGGCTTTAGCGGGTACGGGCCTTACGAGCAGTACTTC; cdr3_aa: CASSDPGFSGYGPYEQYF
cdr3_length: 13; v_call: TRBV15; j_call: TRBJ2-1; d_call: TRBD2; clone_size: .; cdr3_nt: TGTGCCAGCCAACTAGCGGGGAACAATGAGCAGTTCTTC; cdr3_aa: CASQLAGNNEQFF
cdr3_length: 14; v_call: TRBV4-1; j_call: TRBJ2-1; d_call: .; clone_size: .; cdr3_nt: TGCGCCAGCAGCCCACCCATCGCCTGGTATGAGCAGTTCTTC; cdr3_aa: CASSPPIAWYEQFF
cdr3_length: 18; v_call: TRBV7-6; j_call: TRBJ2-5; d_call: TRBD1; clone_size: .; cdr3_nt: TGTGCCAGCAGCTTATCGTGGAAAGGACAGGGGACAATGGAGACCCAGTACTTC; cdr3_aa: CASSLSWKGQGTMETQYF
cdr3_length: 14; v_call: TRBV27; j_call: TRBJ1-2; d_call: .; clone_size: .; cdr3_nt: TGTGCCAGCAGTTTATCGTCAGACGCCTATGGCTACACCTTC; cdr3_aa: CASSLSSDAYGYTF
cdr3_length: 15; v_call: TRBV6-5; j_call: TRBJ2-7; d_call: .; clone_size: .; cdr3_nt: TGTGCCAGCAGCTATCGACTTTTTTCCGTCTACGAGCAGTACTTC; cdr3_aa: CASSYRLFSVYEQYF
cdr3_length: 15; v_call: TRBV5-6; j_call: TRBJ2-1; d_call: TRBD2; clone_size: .; cdr3_nt: TGTGCCAGCAGCTTGCCGGGACTAGGAGCGAGTGAGCAGTTCTTC; cdr3_aa: CASSLPGLGASEQFF
cdr3_length: 16; v_call: TRBV20-1; j_call: TRBJ2-7; d_call: .; clone_size: .; cdr3_nt: TGCAGTGCTAGAGACACCCACGCGACAGCGATCTACGAGCAGTACTTC; cdr3_aa: CSARDTHATAIYEQYF
cdr3_length: 18; v_call: TRBV6-1; j_call: TRBJ2-1; d_call: TRBD2; clone_size: once; cdr3_nt: TGTGCCAGCAGTGAGTTGGGACTAGCGAAAAACTCCTACAATGAGCAGTTCTTC; cdr3_aa: CASSELGLAKNSYNEQFF
cdr3_length: 14; v_call: TRBV5-6; j_call: TRBJ2-5; d_call: .; clone_size: .; cdr3_nt: TGTGCCAGCAGCTTGATCGGCCCCCAAGAGACCCAGTACTTC; cdr3_aa: CASSLIGPQETQYF
cdr3_length: 12; v_call: TRBV20-1; j_call: TRBJ2-7; d_call: .; clone_size: .; cdr3_nt: TGCAGTGCTAGGTCTGGGTTCTACGAGCAGTACTTC; cdr3_aa: CSARSGFYEQYF
cdr3_length: 14; v_call: TRBV30; j_call: TRBJ2-5; d_call: TRBD1; clone_size: .; cdr3_nt: TGTGCCTGGGACACAGGGGAGTCGTGGGAGACCCAGTACTTC; cdr3_aa: CAWDTGESWETQYF
cdr3_length: 15; v_call: TRBV23-1; j_call: TRBJ2-5; d_call: .; clone_size: .; cdr3_nt: TGCGCCAGCAGCCTAAGTAGTTACAGTAAAGAGACCCAGTACTTC; cdr3_aa: CASSLSSYSKETQYF
cdr3_length: 14; v_call: TRBV20-1; j_call: TRBJ1-5; d_call: .; clone_size: once; cdr3_nt: TGCAGTGCTAAGGGCCTTGGAAGCAATCAGCCCCAGCATTTT; cdr3_aa: CSAKGLGSNQPQHF
cdr3_length: 15; v_call: TRBV6-1; j_call: TRBJ2-7; d_call: .; clone_size: few; cdr3_nt: TGTGCCAGCATCGACGTTACAGGGAATACCTACGAGCAGTACTTC; cdr3_aa: CASIDVTGNTYEQYF
cdr3_length: 13; v_call: TRBV30; j_call: TRBJ1-3; d_call: .; clone_size: .; cdr3_nt: TGTGCCTGGAGCCTGGGTCCGAAAAACACCATATATTTT; cdr3_aa: CAWSLGPKNTIYF
cdr3_length: 15; v_call: TRBV19; j_call: TRBJ2-7; d_call: TRBD1; clone_size: once; cdr3_nt: TGTGCCACTACGGAAAGACAGGGAAGTTCCTACGAGCAGTACTTC; cdr3_aa: CATTERQGSSYEQYF
cdr3_length: 13; v_call: TRBV20-1; j_call: TRBJ1-2; d_call: TRBD1; clone_size: once; cdr3_nt: TGCAGTGCTAGAGATACAGGGGACTATGGCTACACCTTC; cdr3_aa: CSARDTGDYGYTF
cdr3_length: 15; v_call: TRBV7-9; j_call: TRBJ2-5; d_call: TRBD2; clone_size: .; cdr3_nt: TGTGCCAGCAGCCACCGAGTTGGGGGGGAAGAGACCCAGTACTTC; cdr3_aa: CASSHRVGGEETQYF
cdr3_length: 14; v_call: TRBV13; j_call: TRBJ2-1; d_call: .; clone_size: .; cdr3_nt: TGTGCCAGCAGCTCCACCGTTAGTTTCAATGAGCAGTTCTTC; cdr3_aa: CASSSTVSFNEQFF
cdr3_length: 17; v_call: TRBV5-6; j_call: TRBJ2-7; d_call: .; clone_size: .; cdr3_nt: TGTGCCAGCAGCGAAGGGGCCAACCTTCGGGGTACCTACGAGCAGTACTTC; cdr3_aa: CASSEGANLRGTYEQYF
cdr3_length: 17; v_call: TRBV6-1; j_call: TRBJ2-1; d_call: .; clone_size: .; cdr3_nt: TGTGCCAGCAGTCAATACCCGACAGATGCTTCCTACAATGAGCAGTTCTTC; cdr3_aa: CASSQYPTDASYNEQFF
cdr3_length: 15; v_call: TRBV9; j_call: TRBJ2-1; d_call: .; clone_size: once; cdr3_nt: TGTGCCAGCAGCCCAGGGGCTCTCTCCTACAATGAGCAGTTCTTC; cdr3_aa: CASSPGALSYNEQFF
cdr3_length: 16; v_call: TRBV11-2; j_call: TRBJ2-7; d_call: .; clone_size: .; cdr3_nt: TGTGCCAGCAGCTTAGATCCGCGACTAGGGGGCTACGAGCAGTACTTC; cdr3_aa: CASSLDPRLGGYEQYF
cdr3_length: 17; v_call: TRBV9; j_call: TRBJ1-1; d_call: TRBD1; clone_size: .; cdr3_nt: TGTGCCAGCAGCCCCCAGCCGGGACAGGGCGCCCTAGGAGAAGCTTTCTTT; cdr3_aa: CASSPQPGQGALGEAFF
cdr3_length: 13; v_call: TRBV20-1; j_call: TRBJ2-7; d_call: .; clone_size: .; cdr3_nt: TGCAGTGCTAGGGGGGAGTTGGACTACGAGCAGTACTTC; cdr3_aa: CSARGELDYEQYF
cdr3_length: 14; v_call: TRBV6-2/TRBV6-3; j_call: TRBJ1-1; d_call: TRBD1; clone_size: .; cdr3_nt: TGTGCCAGCAGTTGGGACAGGGGGTACACTGAAGCTTTCTTT; cdr3_aa: CASSWDRGYTEAFF
cdr3_length: 16; v_call: TRBV4-2; j_call: TRBJ2-7; d_call: TRBD1; clone_size: .; cdr3_nt: TGTGCCAGCAGCGCAAGGGACAGCCAACCTGCCTACGAGCAGTACTTC; cdr3_aa: CASSARDSQPAYEQYF
cdr3_length: 12; v_call: TRBV27; j_call: TRBJ2-7; d_call: .; clone_size: .; cdr3_nt: TGTGCCAGCAGTGACCCGGGGAGGGAGCAGTACTTC; cdr3_aa: CASSDPGREQYF
cdr3_length: 11; v_call: TRBV6-6; j_call: TRBJ2-3; d_call: .; clone_size: few; cdr3_nt: TGTGCCAGCCTTACTGGTAGAACGCAGTATTTT; cdr3_aa: CASLTGRTQYF